This T cell receptor (beta chain) was recorded in a study of siplizumab effects on memory and regulatory T cells. About this clone itself: No antigen is known for it.

Study results and caveats: Roughly 75-97% of dividing CD4+ or CD8+ clones were without an attributable naive or memory phenotype.

Per sample, some 10^5 TCR templates were assayed. Clones were sequenced by immunoSEQ multiplex PCR, and TCRdb holds only the in-frame ones, with some missing. The sample shows roughly 64,000 clones, just over 95% of them seen only once. From germline, CDR1 is SGHRS and CDR2 YFSETQ. The CDR3 length is 13 residues. V shed 4 bases and J shed 8 bases, with 12 bases lying between them. Material for sequencing was naive CD8+ T cells sorted from blood. This receptor was obtained from a human donor in good health. This rearrangement joins TRBV5-1 to TRBJ1-4; the D gene is possibly TRBD1 (6 bases). This CDR3 is CASSLRQAEKLFF. For the CDR3, the DNA is TGCGCCAGCAGCCTAAGACAGGCGGAAAAACTGTTTTTT. The full variable domain, completed using reference TRBV5-1 and TRBJ1-4, is KAGVTQTPRYLIKTRGQQVTLSCSPISGHRSVSWYQQTPGQGLQFLFEYFSETQRNKGNFPGRFSGRQFSNSRSEMNVSTLELGDSALYLCASSLRQAEKLFFGSGTQLSVL.